The 17 T cell receptor beta chains below come from one sample, sequenced in a study of technical replicates of blood from several donors. Only in-frame clones appear in the TCRdb table, and some are missing; sequencing was by immunoSEQ multiplex PCR. The table includes some 80,000 clones, over 75% detected once. The sequencing input was PBMCs. These receptors were obtained from a human donor in good health. Some clones in this sample may be carry-over from other donors' samples.

The CDR3 DNA sequence: TGCGCCAGCAGCCTTAAATCCCTTATTTTCGATAATTCACCCCTCCACTTT. This codes for CASSLKSLIFDNSPLHF. The gene calls are TRBV5-1 and TRBJ1-6; no reliable D call. There are 17 residues in the CDR3. Trimming shortened V by 4 bases and J by 5 bases, and 19 bases separated the two germline ends. Germline lookup yields CDR1 SGHRS and CDR2 YFSETQ.

The chain joins TRBV15 to TRBJ2-1; perhaps TRBD2 as D (6 bases). The CDR3 is 16 residues long. CDR1 is LNHNV and CDR2 is YYDKDF in the germline V gene (reference sequence). Trimming pared 1 base from V and 8 bases from J, leaving 18 bases between. CDR3 bases: TGTGCCACCAGCAGAGTGAGCGGCGGGGCGCTGCATGAGCAGTTCTTC. It codes for CATSRVSGGALHEQFF. Variable domain in full (rest from reference TRBV15 and TRBJ2-1): DAMVIQNPRYQVTQFGKPVTLSCSQTLNHNVMYWYQQKSSQAPKLLFHYYDKDFNNEADTPDNFQSRRPNTSFCFLDIRSPGLGDTAMYLCATSRVSGGALHEQFFGPGTRLTVL.

This clone appeared a few times. V and J are TRBV4-3 and TRBJ1-4; D is undetermined. V shed 5 bases and J shed 1 base, with 14 bases lying between them. Germline loops: CDR1 LGHNA, CDR2 YSLEER. The CDR3 covers 16 residues. CDR3 protein: CASSKTATITNEKLFF. DNA for the CDR3: TGCGCCAGCAGCAAAACAGCAACGATAACTAATGAAAAACTGTTTTTT.

V and J are TRBV7-2 and TRBJ2-1, with D possibly TRBD2 on 6 matching bases. Germline V gene sequence: CDR1 SGHTA, CDR2 FQGNSA. This CDR3 region has 14 residues. V was cut by 7 bases and J by 3 bases, with 13 bases left in between. The CDR3 DNA is TGTGCCAGCAAGCAGGGAGGATTCTACAATGAGCAGTTCTTC. Amino acid sequence: CASKQGGFYNEQFF.

The chain links TRBV7-9 to TRBJ1-3, with no clear D. The CDR3 runs 14 residues. Germline V CDR1 and CDR2: SEHNR, FQNEAQ (reference sequence). V was pared by 2 bases and J by 4 bases, with 9 bases between. DNA for the CDR3: TGTGCCAGCAGCTTATCCCTATTGGGAAACACCATATATTTT. Protein sequence: CASSLSLLGNTIYF.

The chain combines TRBV2 with TRBJ2-7, with D unresolved. This CDR3 comprises 12 residues. CDR1 is SNHLY and CDR2 is FYNNEI in the germline V gene. The V gene lost 6 bases and the J gene lost 3 bases, with 9 bases spanning the gap. This chain's CDR3 is CASRAGGYEQYF. The CDR3 region has the DNA TGTGCCAGCAGGGCAGGTGGCTACGAGCAGTACTTC.

The chain combines TRBV5-6 with TRBJ2-1; D gene unclear. This CDR3 has 15 amino acids. Deletions cut 1 base from V and 5 bases from J, with 13 bases between. Germline lookup yields CDR1 SGHDT and CDR2 YYEEEE. CDR3 nucleotide sequence: TGTGCCAGCAGCTTGTTTCCGAGAAGCGACAATGAGCAGTTCTTC. Translating gives CASSLFPRSDNEQFF.

The CDR3 nucleotides are TGTGCCAGCAGCCCCACCGGGAGTCAGACCGGGGAGCTGTTTTTT. Translation gives CASSPTGSQTGELFF. The rearrangement joins TRBV6-6 to TRBJ2-2; weak D call: TRBD2 (6 bases). This CDR3 comprises 15 residues. Germline lookup yields CDR1 MNHNY and CDR2 SVGAGI (reference sequence). The V and J ends lost 6 bases and 5 bases respectively, with 16 bases between them.

This chain uses TRBV6-1 with TRBJ2-7; TRBD2 aligns across 8 bases. Germline assignment: CDR1 MNHNS and CDR2 SASEGT. The CDR3 length is 17 residues. Unmatched junction bases numbered 9, after V lost 1 base and J lost 1 base. CDR3 sequence: CASSEGVQRGLSYEQYF. For the CDR3, the DNA is TGTGCCAGCAGTGAAGGTGTTCAGCGGGGGCTATCCTACGAGCAGTACTTC.

V usage is TRBV5-4 and J usage is TRBJ1-1; D is perhaps TRBD1 (6 bases). The germline V gene has CDR1 SGHNT and CDR2 YYREEE (reference sequence). The CDR3 has 13 residues. The germline V and J ends were trimmed by 10 bases and 5 bases, with 18 bases remaining between them. This CDR3 is CAHRRTGSTEAFF. The CDR3 DNA reads as TGTGCCCATAGACGTACAGGGTCAACTGAAGCTTTCTTT.

The CDR3 reads CASTKGLGPYEQFF. The CDR3 coding sequence is TGTGCCAGCACGAAGGGACTAGGTCCCTATGAGCAGTTCTTC. The chain couples TRBV19 to TRBJ2-1; TRBD2 aligns across 8 bases. CDR3 length: 14 amino acids. Germline-derived CDR1 and CDR2 are LNHDA and SQIVND (reference sequence). Trimming took 9 bases from V and 8 from J; bases not matched to a gene: 12.

The chain is built from TRBV19 and TRBJ2-3; 12 bases match TRBD1. The trim removed 11 bases at V and 0 bases at J, leaving 3 bases unmatched. The CDR3 contains 14 residues. Germline V gene data show CDR1 as LNHDA and CDR2 as SQIVND (reference sequence). CDR3 in DNA: TGTGCCGCGGGACAGGGGGCTAGCACAGATACGCAGTATTTT. Protein sequence: CAAGQGASTDTQYF.

This clone appeared a single time. V gene TRBV4-1 combines with J gene TRBJ2-7; D is undetermined. Germline CDR1 and CDR2: MGHRA and YSYEKL. The CDR3 runs to 13 residues. V was clipped by 4 bases and J by 2 bases, with 9 bases between them. CDR3: CASSPKDTYEQYF. The DNA of the CDR3 is TGCGCCAGCAGCCCTAAAGACACCTACGAGCAGTACTTC.

The chain employs TRBV4-1 and TRBJ1-6; 7 nucleotides agree with TRBD1. This CDR3 has 17 amino acids. Trimming cost V 2 bases and J 7 bases; bases outside gene matches: 11. The germline V gene has CDR1 MGHRA and CDR2 YSYEKL. The CDR3, as DNA: TGCGCCAGCAGCCAAACATCAGGGGGAAGGCGGAATTCACCCCTCCACTTT. Translation gives CASSQTSGGRRNSPLHF.

The chain is built from TRBV28 and TRBJ2-1, with D possibly being TRBD1 (6 bases). Looked up from germline, CDR1 is MDHEN and CDR2 is SYDVKM. The CDR3 runs 16 residues. Deletions cut 2 bases from V and 1 base from J, with 12 bases between. Here the CDR3 DNA reads TGTGCCAGCAGTTTAGCAGGGGCAGGGTCCTACAATGAGCAGTTCTTC. Its protein product is CASSLAGAGSYNEQFF.

The rearrangement links TRBV5-1 to TRBJ2-7; TRBD2 matches at 12 bases. Germline CDR1 reads SGHRS; CDR2 reads YFSETQ. The CDR3 has 15 amino acids. The trim removed 4 bases at V and 4 bases at J, leaving 6 bases unmatched. The CDR3 bases are TGCGCCAGCAGCCCGACTAGCGGGGGCCGGTACGAGCAGTACTTC. Amino acids: CASSPTSGGRYEQYF. The variable domain in full, completed from reference TRBV5-1 and TRBJ2-7, reads KAGVTQTPRYLIKTRGQQVTLSCSPISGHRSVSWYQQTPGQGLQFLFEYFSETQRNKGNFPGRFSGRQFSNSRSEMNVSTLELGDSALYLCASSPTSGGRYEQYFGPGTRLTVT.

V and J are TRBV5-1 and TRBJ2-3; possible D gene TRBD1, 6 bases. The germline V gene has CDR1 SGHRS and CDR2 YFSETQ. The CDR3 length is 14 residues. Between the trimmed V and J ends, which lost 3 bases and 5 bases, there was a span of 13 bases. As DNA, the CDR3 is TGCGCCAGCAGCTCACGGGACAAAATAGATACGCAGTATTTT. Its protein is CASSSRDKIDTQYF.